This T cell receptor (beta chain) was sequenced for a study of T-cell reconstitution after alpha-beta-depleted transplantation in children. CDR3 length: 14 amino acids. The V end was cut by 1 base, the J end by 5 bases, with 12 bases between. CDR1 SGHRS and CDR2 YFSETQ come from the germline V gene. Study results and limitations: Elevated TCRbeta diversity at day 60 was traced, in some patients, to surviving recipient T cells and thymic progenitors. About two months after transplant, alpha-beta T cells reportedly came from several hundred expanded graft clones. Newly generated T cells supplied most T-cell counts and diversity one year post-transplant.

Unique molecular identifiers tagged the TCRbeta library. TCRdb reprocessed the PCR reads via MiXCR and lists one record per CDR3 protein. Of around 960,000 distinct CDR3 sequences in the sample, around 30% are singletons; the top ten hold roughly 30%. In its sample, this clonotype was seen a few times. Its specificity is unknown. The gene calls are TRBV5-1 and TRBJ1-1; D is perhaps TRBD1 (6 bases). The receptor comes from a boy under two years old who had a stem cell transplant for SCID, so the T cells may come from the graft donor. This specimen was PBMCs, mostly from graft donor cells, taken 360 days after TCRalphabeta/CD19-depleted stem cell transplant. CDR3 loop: CASSLSQGLTEAFF. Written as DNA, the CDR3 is TGCGCCAGCAGCTTGAGCCAGGGGTTAACTGAAGCTTTCTTT.